The clone carrying this T cell receptor (beta chain) occurred once. Original handling: Reference gene primer amplification yielded estimated nucleated cell counts. TCRdb keeps only in-frame clones here, not all; method: immunoSEQ multiplex PCR. V and J calls and clone size come straight from that table; D and trimming were deduced from the DNA. The table lists more than 100,000 clones, about 78% of them singletons. V shed 5 bases and J shed 4 bases, with 12 bases lying between them. This CDR3 comprises 14 residues. CDR1 is SGHTA, CDR2 FQGTGA, per germline. The entry originates in a study of blood T cell repertoires in COVID-19. About the research overall: Acute and convalescent COVID-19 specimens originated in the United States, Italy and Spain. From T cells, B-cell-depleted T cells, or PBMCs came the material, which was cDNA or gDNA.

The rearrangement uses TRBV7-3 and TRBJ2-1; D perhaps matches TRBD2 (6 bases). Sequenced input: peripheral blood. This clonotype was obtained from a man aged 65-85 years with acute or convalescent COVID-19. The CDR3: CASSIYGTYNEQFF. CDR3 DNA sequence: TGTGCCAGCAGCATATACGGGACTTACAATGAGCAGTTCTTC. The full variable domain, in which reference TRBV7-3 and TRBJ2-1 provide the parts outside the CDR3, is GAGVSQTPSNKVTEKGKYVELRCDPISGHTALYWYRQSLGQGPEFLIYFQGTGAADDSGLPNDRFFAVRPEGSVSTLKIQRTERGDSAVYLCASSIYGTYNEQFFGPGTRLTVL.